This TCR beta chain was sequenced for a study of T-cell reconstitution after alpha-beta-depleted transplantation in children. Overall study findings and caveats: There were reportedly several hundred expanded graft clones from which alpha-beta T cells came about two months after transplant. By one year post-transplant, T-cell counts and diversity largely arose from T cells that were newly produced.

This clonotype has ten or more counts. As yet, its antigen is unknown. Preparation of the TCRbeta library used unique molecular identifiers. TCRdb reanalysed the PCR reads using MiXCR and keeps one entry per CDR3 protein. This sample has 55,000 to 85,000 distinct CDR3 sequences, with roughly 10% found just once. The source material was PBMCs, sampled before TCRalphabeta/CD19-depleted stem cell transplant. The receptor was derived from a boy aged 5 to 17 with acute myeloid leukemia, due to receive a stem cell transplant.

CDR3 amino acids: CASSELAGIQETQYF. CDR3 nucleotides: TGCGCCAGCAGCGAACTAGCGGGAATCCAAGAGACCCAGTACTTC. The rearrangement joins TRBV4-1 to TRBJ2-5, with 10 bases matching TRBD2. Trimming removed 5 bases from V and 1 base from J; junction bases left unmatched: 4. The CDR3 is made up of 15 amino acids. Germline CDR1 is MGHRA and CDR2 is YSYEKL.